The 26 T cell receptor beta chains listed next were all sequenced from one sample in a study of cytomegalovirus exposure and HLA in healthy donors. PCR used 60 Vbeta primers and 13 Jbeta primers. Clones were sequenced by immunoSEQ multiplex PCR, and TCRdb holds only the in-frame ones, with some missing. The sample holds 78,000 or so clones, about four fifths seen once. The material sequenced was PBMCs. These receptors were collected from a woman aged 50 to 65 in good health and CMV-seronegative.

The CDR3 loop is CASSKKTGGLYQPQHF. CDR3 sequence (DNA): TGTGCCAGTAGTAAGAAGACAGGGGGCCTGTATCAGCCCCAGCATTTT. This chain connects TRBV19 to TRBJ1-5; 10 nucleotides agree with TRBD1. Losses at the gene ends were 4 bases for V and 5 bases for J; bases not matched to a gene: 8. The CDR3 totals 16 residues. In germline, CDR1 is LNHDA, CDR2 SQIVND (reference sequence).

The chain couples TRBV5-4 to TRBJ1-2; D gene uncertain. The CDR3 is made up of 15 amino acids. Trimming took off 0 bases at V and 1 base at J, with 10 bases between the two ends. Germline CDR1 reads SGHNT; CDR2 reads YYREEE (reference sequence). CDR3 amino acids: CASSLGAGLNYGYTF. In DNA, the CDR3 is TGTGCCAGCAGCTTGGGGGCAGGCCTTAACTATGGCTACACCTTC.

The table lists this clone with a count of one. The chain is built from TRBV18 and TRBJ1-4, with D unresolved. V lost 1 base, J lost 10 bases, and 16 bases lay in between. Germline CDR1 KGHSH, CDR2 LQKENI. The CDR3 runs 15 residues. CDR3 region: CASSPLALSRGKLFF. DNA for the CDR3: TGTGCCAGCTCACCACTCGCGCTTTCCCGGGGAAAACTGTTTTTT.

V usage is TRBV18 and J usage is TRBJ1-2, with unresolved D. This CDR3 is 14 amino acids long. The V end was cut by 3 bases, the J end by 7 bases, with 15 bases between. Germline values: CDR1 KGHSH, CDR2 LQKENI. For the CDR3, the DNA is TGTGCCAGCTCACCCGCGCGTAGCGTAGGTGGCTACACCTTC. It translates to CASSPARSVGGYTF.

About this clone itself: The junction differs from germline at one of its ends, possibly a read error. The CDR3 DNA reads as TGTGCCAGCGGCTTAGAGGCGGGAAGAGATACGCAGTATTTT. Protein sequence: CASGLEAGRDTQYF. V gene TRBV7-9 combines with J gene TRBJ2-3, with a possible D match to TRBD2 (6 bases). Germline loops: CDR1 SEHNR, CDR2 FQNEAQ (reference sequence). The CDR3 spans 14 residues.

The genes are TRBV5-6 and TRBJ2-3; the D gene is possibly TRBD1 (6 bases). Germline loops: CDR1 SGHDT, CDR2 YYEEEE. The CDR3 length is 12 residues. Trimming removed 2 bases at V and 5 bases at J, with 6 bases between. The CDR3 bases are TGTGCCAGCAGCTTAGGGGGAGATACGCAGTATTTT. It is translated as CASSLGGDTQYF.

The chain employs TRBV11-2 and TRBJ1-1; D is unresolved. Germline loops: CDR1 SGHAT, CDR2 FQNNGV. Trimming left V 0 bases short and J 1 base short, with 12 bases between. The CDR3 sequence is 16 residues long. CDR3 residues: CASSLDWRVSNTEAFF. The DNA for the CDR3 is TGTGCCAGCAGCTTAGATTGGCGGGTTTCGAACACTGAAGCTTTCTTT.

The chain combines TRBV2 with TRBJ1-4, with D possibly being TRBD1 (6 bases). Germline values: CDR1 SNHLY, CDR2 FYNNEI. CDR3 size: 14 residues. V was trimmed by 7 bases and J by 5 bases, leaving 14 bases between them. CDR3 sequence: CASKGGQPNEKLFF. DNA for the CDR3: TGTGCCAGCAAGGGCGGACAGCCGAATGAAAAACTGTTTTTT.

The chain links TRBV19 to TRBJ2-6, with D possibly TRBD2 on 5 matching bases. The CDR3 has 15 residues. Trimming stripped 1 base from V and 4 bases from J, with 8 bases between. CDR1 and CDR2 (germline): LNHDA, SQIVND (reference sequence). The CDR3 spells CASSIAGSGANVLTF. DNA for the CDR3: TGTGCCAGTAGTATAGCGGGGTCCGGGGCCAACGTCCTGACTTTC.

This rearrangement joins TRBV18 to TRBJ1-5, with D possibly TRBD1 on 5 matching bases. Germline lookup yields CDR1 KGHSH and CDR2 LQKENI. V was clipped by 3 bases and J by 6 bases, with 12 bases between them. The CDR3 sequence is 14 residues long. CDR3 nucleotide sequence: TGTGCCAGCTCACCGGAAAACGGGGGTCAGCCCCAGCATTTT. Its protein is CASSPENGGQPQHF. The whole variable domain, remainder taken from reference TRBV18 and TRBJ1-5, is NAGVMQNPRHLVRRRGQEARLRCSPMKGHSHVYWYRQLPEEGLKFMVYLQKENIIDESGMPKERFSAEFPKEGPSILRIQQVVRGDSAAYFCASSPENGGQPQHFGDGTRLSIL.

This chain joins TRBV5-1 and TRBJ2-5; D is perhaps TRBD1 (5 bases). Germline V CDR1 and CDR2: SGHRS, YFSETQ. The CDR3 runs to 16 residues. The V and J ends lost 4 bases and 5 bases respectively, with 21 bases between them. CDR3 residues: CASSPRQSLGPETQYF. CDR3 bases: TGCGCCAGCAGCCCACGACAGTCCCTTGGGCCGGAGACCCAGTACTTC.

CDR3 loop: CATSNWTDTNEKLFF. The CDR3 DNA reads TGTGCCACCAGCAATTGGACAGACACTAATGAAAAACTGTTTTTT. The chain is built from TRBV15 and TRBJ1-4, with a weak D call TRBD1 (6 bases). Deletions cut 4 bases from V and 2 bases from J, with 11 bases between. CDR1 and CDR2 from the germline V gene are LNHNV and YYDKDF (reference sequence). The CDR3 is made up of 15 amino acids.

The chain recombines TRBV28 with TRBJ2-1, with 11 bases aligning to TRBD2. This CDR3 spans 17 amino acids. Germline V CDR1 and CDR2: MDHEN, SYDVKM. Germline trimming cut 1 base from V and 7 bases from J; bases unmatched to any gene: 9. CDR3 DNA sequence: TGTGCCAGCAGTTTATTCGGTAGCGGGAGGGCCAGAAATGAGCAGTTCTTC. Protein sequence: CASSLFGSGRARNEQFF.

This clone showed up just a few times. The V gene is TRBV6-6, the J gene TRBJ2-2, with TRBD1 identical over 7 bases. V lost 2 bases and J lost 6; bases outside the gene matches: 6. Germline V lookup: CDR1 MNHNY, CDR2 SVGAGI (reference sequence). The CDR3 runs 15 residues. The CDR3 protein is CASSYGTVKSGELFF. CDR3 bases: TGTGCCAGCAGTTACGGGACAGTTAAGTCCGGGGAGCTGTTTTTT.

By share, this clone counts as medium-sized (0.01 to 0.1%). The CDR3 sequence is CAISDDRDNTEAFF. The DNA for the CDR3 is TGTGCCATCAGTGACGACAGGGATAACACTGAAGCTTTCTTT. The chain recombines TRBV10-3 with TRBJ1-1; 7 nucleotides agree with TRBD1. Germline V lookup: CDR1 ENHRY, CDR2 SYGVKD. The CDR3 consists of 14 residues. The V segment lost 3 bases and the J segment 2 bases; nucleotides outside the gene matches: 3.

This chain uses TRBV5-4 with TRBJ1-4; perhaps TRBD1 as D (6 bases). Per the germline V gene, CDR1 is SGHNT and CDR2 is YYREEE (reference sequence). This CDR3 has 17 residues. V lost 2 bases to trimming and J lost 0 bases, with 14 bases between them. CDR3 amino acids: CASSLIREGATNEKLFF. The CDR3 nucleotides are TGTGCCAGCAGCTTAATCAGGGAGGGGGCAACTAATGAAAAACTGTTTTTT.

This chain connects TRBV5-1 to TRBJ2-7; 10 nucleotides agree with TRBD1. The V and J ends lost 4 bases and 4 bases, in that order; junction bases with no gene match: 8. Per germline, CDR1 SGHRS and CDR2 YFSETQ. The CDR3 totals 15 residues. CDR3 in amino acids: CASSPGTGAGYEQYF. CDR3 nucleotides: TGCGCCAGCAGCCCTGGGACAGGGGCAGGGTACGAGCAGTACTTC.

J is TRBJ2-2 and V is TRBV2; D not certain. Germline lookup yields CDR1 SNHLY and CDR2 FYNNEI. CDR3 length: 16 residues. V was clipped by 7 bases and J by 0 bases, with 15 bases between them. CDR3 protein: CASKSGSVANTGELFF. CDR3 sequence (DNA): TGTGCCAGCAAGTCGGGTTCGGTTGCGAACACCGGGGAGCTGTTTTTT.

The chain has TRBV28 and TRBJ1-2; D is ambiguous. The CDR3 length is 15 residues. CDR1 is MDHEN, CDR2 SYDVKM, per germline. Trimming removed 6 bases at V and 5 bases at J, with 19 bases between. CDR3 protein: CASSSPQISFYGYTF. In DNA form, the CDR3 reads TGTGCCAGCAGCTCCCCCCAGATTAGCTTTTATGGCTACACCTTC.

CDR3 sequence: CASSREETQYF. CDR3 sequence (DNA): TGTGCCAGCAGCAGAGAAGAGACCCAGTACTTC. V usage is TRBV7-9 and J usage is TRBJ2-5; D is unclear. Trimming pared 5 bases from V and 3 bases from J, leaving 4 bases between. CDR1 SEHNR and CDR2 FQNEAQ come from the germline V gene (reference sequence). The CDR3 covers 11 residues.

The V and J genes are TRBV2 and TRBJ2-1; 15 positions agree with TRBD2. Per the germline V gene, CDR1 is SNHLY and CDR2 is FYNNEI. The CDR3 is made up of 17 amino acids. V dropped 7 bases and J dropped 2; count of bases not matched to a gene: 6. This CDR3 is CASKGLAGGLTYNEQFF. The CDR3 DNA reads as TGTGCCAGCAAGGGACTAGCGGGAGGTCTAACCTACAATGAGCAGTTCTTC.

The chain recombines TRBV28 with TRBJ1-5; tentatively, D is TRBD1 (6 bases). The CDR3 sequence is 12 residues long. CDR1 is MDHEN and CDR2 is SYDVKM in the germline V gene. Trimming cost V 10 bases and J 7 bases, with 14 bases left between them. CDR3 sequence reads: CATSGGQQPQHF. CDR3 in DNA: TGTGCCACAAGCGGGGGGCAACAGCCCCAGCATTTT.

The rearrangement uses TRBV5-1 and TRBJ2-1, with 10 bases identical to TRBD1. V shed 4 bases and J 2 bases; nucleotides not matched to a gene: 3. This CDR3 spans 15 amino acids. Germline CDR1 and CDR2: SGHRS and YFSETQ. The CDR3, as DNA: TGCGCCAGCAGCATAGGACAGGGGGCCTACAATGAGCAGTTCTTC. Protein sequence: CASSIGQGAYNEQFF.

V and J are TRBV7-9 and TRBJ2-5, with no clear D. Trimming removed 4 bases at V and 2 bases at J, with 11 bases between. This CDR3 spans 14 amino acids. Germline CDR1 is SEHNR and CDR2 is FQNEAQ (reference sequence). CDR3 loop: CASSYPWQQETQYF. The DNA of the CDR3 is TGTGCCAGCAGCTATCCCTGGCAGCAAGAGACCCAGTACTTC.

The chain joins TRBV2 to TRBJ2-1; 11 positions match TRBD2. CDR3 length: 15 amino acids. Trimming at V came to 8 bases and at J to 5 bases, leaving 8 bases not matched to a gene. In germline, CDR1 is SNHLY, CDR2 FYNNEI. The CDR3 DNA is TGTGCCAGCTTGGGCGGGACTAGCGGCCACAATGAGCAGTTCTTC. Translation gives CASLGGTSGHNEQFF.

The V call is TRBV4-1, the J call TRBJ2-5, with D perhaps TRBD2 (5 bases). The CDR3 runs to 13 residues. CDR1 is MGHRA and CDR2 is YSYEKL in the germline V gene. V gave up 6 bases and J gave up 1 base, with 9 bases separating them. CDR3 coding DNA: TGCGCCAGCAGTCTAGCTCTCCAAGAGACCCAGTACTTC. Its protein product is CASSLALQETQYF.